A single sample is the source of the 14 T cell receptor beta chains below, sequenced in a study of blood T cells in healthy people across ages. A sample-barcoded 5' primer and a J-beta primer mix were used in a second PCR of roughly 6 to 11 cycles. A single record per CDR3 protein comes from TCRdb applying MiXCR to the 5' RACE reads. The table records some 1.8 million distinct CDR3 sequences, 30% to 40% of them present only once. Sequenced material: blood. All receptors come from a human donor in good health.

CDR3: CASSLRDRYGNEQFF. CDR3 sequence (DNA): TGTGCCAGCAGTTTAAGGGACAGGTATGGGAATGAGCAGTTCTTC. This chain uses TRBV12-3 or TRBV12-4 with TRBJ2-1, with 8 bases matching TRBD1. The CDR3 consists of 15 residues. Trimming cost V 2 bases and J 7 bases; bases outside gene matches: 7.

The chain recombines TRBV29-1 with TRBJ2-5; 11 bases are shared with TRBD1. The CDR3 runs 13 residues. Trimming removed 6 bases from V and 11 bases from J; junction bases left unmatched: 11. Germline V lookup: CDR1 SQVTM, CDR2 ANQGSEA. The CDR3 loop is CSVWTGGAWEQYF. CDR3 sequence (DNA): TGCAGCGTGTGGACAGGGGGCGCGTGGGAGCAGTACTTC.

The chain employs TRBV3-1 and TRBJ2-2; TRBD1 matches at 9 bases. Germline CDR1 LGHDT, CDR2 YNNKEL (reference sequence). Trimming at V came to 4 bases and at J to 6 bases, leaving 12 bases not matched to a gene. This CDR3 has 17 residues. The CDR3 region is CASSLKPGQGLAGELFF. Written as DNA, the CDR3 is TGTGCCAGCAGCCTTAAACCGGGACAGGGACTGGCCGGGGAGCTGTTTTTT.

Regarding this clonotype: Compared with germline, one end of the junction differs, possibly owing to a read error. The chain employs TRBV4-1 and TRBJ2-4; D might be TRBD1 (8 bases). The CDR3 totals 14 residues. The germline V gene has CDR1 MGHRA and CDR2 YSYEKL. CDR3 amino acids: CAGSRSDRGGEQYF. The CDR3, as DNA: TGCGCCGGCAGCCGGAGCGACAGGGGAGGGGAGCAGTACTTC.

The CDR3 bases are TGTGCCAGCAGTTACACCTCCTTGGCACCGGGCTATGGCTACACCTTC. Protein sequence: CASSYTSLAPGYGYTF. The chain combines TRBV6-2 or TRBV6-3 with TRBJ1-2; D is uncertain. The CDR3 runs to 16 residues. CDR1 and CDR2 from the germline V gene are MNHEY and SVGEGT. Trimming pared 2 bases from V and 4 bases from J, leaving 17 bases between.

The CDR3: CASSPGDRGFGYTF. The CDR3 nucleotides are TGTGCCAGCTCACCAGGGGACAGGGGATTTGGCTACACCTTC. The chain carries TRBV18 and TRBJ1-2; 10 nucleotides align to TRBD1. In germline, CDR1 is KGHSH, CDR2 LQKENI. With V trimmed by 2 bases and J by 7 bases, 4 bases remained unmatched. The CDR3 length is 14 residues. Looking up the rest from reference TRBV18 and TRBJ1-2 gives the full variable domain: NAGVMQNPRHLVRRRGQEARLRCSPMKGHSHVYWYRQLPEEGLKFMVYLQKENIIDESGMPKERFSAEFPKEGPSILRIQQVVRGDSAAYFCASSPGDRGFGYTFGSGTRLTVV.

The chain is built from TRBV20-1 and TRBJ1-2; D gene uncertain. Germline assignment: CDR1 DFQATT and CDR2 SNEGSKA (reference sequence). This CDR3 has 11 residues. V was cut by 0 bases and J by 8 bases, with 7 bases left in between. CDR3: CSARDPPGYTF. In DNA, the CDR3 is TGCAGTGCTAGAGATCCCCCGGGCTACACCTTC.

The rearrangement links TRBV7-9 to TRBJ2-4; D remains unclear. The V end lost 5 bases, the J end lost 8 bases, and 10 bases lay between the germline ends. This CDR3 spans 12 amino acids. The germline CDR1 and CDR2 sequences are SEHNR and FQNEAQ (reference sequence). CDR3 region: CASSGDGDIQYF. The CDR3 nucleotides are TGTGCCAGCAGCGGTGACGGAGACATTCAGTACTTC.

Only a few counts were recorded for this clonotype. This sequence joins TRBV27 and TRBJ2-7; TRBD1 aligns across 7 bases. The CDR3 is 13 residues long. Unmatched junction bases numbered 5, after V lost 5 bases and J lost 4 bases. CDR1 and CDR2 (germline): MNHEY, SMNVEV (reference sequence). The CDR3 bases are TGTGCCAGCAGTCCCTTGGGACAGTACGAGCAGTACTTC. Translating gives CASSPLGQYEQYF.

This clonotype was seen once. The chain is built from TRBV7-3 and TRBJ2-1; 10 bases are shared with TRBD2. The length of the CDR3 is 16 residues. Unmatched junction bases numbered 8, after V lost 3 bases and J lost 6 bases. The germline gives CDR1 SGHTA, CDR2 FQGTGA. The CDR3 sequence: CASSFFSGGERNEQFF. CDR3 bases: TGTGCCAGCAGCTTTTTCAGCGGGGGGGAACGCAATGAGCAGTTCTTC.

This chain links TRBV6-2 or TRBV6-3 with TRBJ2-1; a weak D match, TRBD1 (5 bases). The CDR3 covers 13 residues. Germline V gene data show CDR1 as MNHEY and CDR2 as SVGEGT. The ends were cut back, 8 bases at V and 0 bases at J, with 8 bases in the middle. The CDR3 loop is CASCRDSYNEQFF. DNA of the CDR3: TGTGCCAGCTGCAGGGACTCCTACAATGAGCAGTTCTTC.

This chain's CDR3 is CASSPPGGTYQETQYF. The DNA of the CDR3 is TGTGCCAGCAGTCCTCCGGGCGGGACATACCAAGAGACCCAGTACTTC. The rearrangement links TRBV12-3 or TRBV12-4 to TRBJ2-5; D possibly matches TRBD1 or TRBD2 (6 bases each). Trimming removed 5 bases at V and 0 bases at J, with 16 bases between. The CDR3 sequence is 16 residues long.

The genes are TRBV29-1 and TRBJ1-2, with D maybe TRBD1 (6 bases). With 4 bases removed from V and 5 bases from J, the gap between germline ends came to 17 bases. The CDR3 sequence is 14 residues long. Germline CDR1 and CDR2: SQVTM and ANQGSEA. The CDR3 DNA sequence: TGCAGCGTTGGGCCCAAACAGGGTCAATATGGCTACACCTTC. Protein sequence: CSVGPKQGQYGYTF.

As to this clonotype: The junction shows a germline mismatch at one end, possibly a read error. The chain joins TRBV7-2 to TRBJ2-5, with TRBD2 matching over 10 bases. In germline, CDR1 is SGHTA, CDR2 FQGNSA. The CDR3 is made up of 16 amino acids. The CDR3 loop reads CASGDASGGGGETQYF. The CDR3 bases are TGCGCCAGCGGGGATGCTAGCGGGGGTGGAGGAGAGACCCAGTACTTC.